A single T cell receptor (beta chain) is shown here with its context. The antigen remains unidentified. This CDR3 is built from 17 residues. With 8 bases clipped from V and 0 bases from J, the junction kept 13 bases outside the gene matches. Germline values: CDR1 MDHEN, CDR2 SYDVKM. This entry belongs to a study of T cells in localized non-small cell lung cancer. Study conclusions and caveats: Blood T cell density predicted longer survival; adjacent-lung clonality, shorter. Uninvolved adjacent lung showed higher T cell clonality than tumor. Paired adjacent lung recovered a median around 59 of the top 100 tumor clones.

Clones were sequenced by immunoSEQ multiplex PCR, and TCRdb holds only the in-frame ones, with some missing. Of about 21,000 clones in the sample, roughly 88% were seen once. The sample was peripheral blood mononuclear cells, taken before any cancer treatment. The clonotype was recovered from a male donor at least 60 years old with stage II lung adenocarcinoma. The chain combines TRBV28 with TRBJ1-5, with 7 nucleotides matching TRBD1. This CDR3 is CASQGQLGLHSNQPQHF. The CDR3 DNA reads as TGTGCCAGCCAGGGACAGCTAGGTCTACATAGCAATCAGCCCCAGCATTTT.